This T cell receptor (beta chain) stems from a study of blood T cell repertoires in COVID-19. The wider study: Sites across the United States, Italy and Spain contributed samples from acute and convalescent COVID-19. PBMCs, B-cell-depleted T cells, or T cells provided the cDNA or gDNA that made up the material.

Germline V CDR1 and CDR2: SNHLY, FYNNEI. This CDR3 is 14 amino acids long. With V trimmed by 7 bases and J by 12 bases, 10 bases remained unmatched. Original processing methods: Estimation of nucleated cell counts was performed using reference gene primer amplification. This table comes from immunoSEQ multiplex PCR, and its TCRdb copy is limited to in-frame clones, with some not included. Clone size and V and J calls were adopted from that table, with D and trimming inferred from the DNA. This sample has tens of thousands of clones, with roughly 84% found just once. V usage is TRBV2 and J usage is TRBJ1-4; 11 nucleotides agree with TRBD1. The specimen was peripheral blood. The sequence was collected from a human donor in a cohort sampled during active COVID-19. The CDR3 nucleotides are TGTGCCAGCAACCCGGACAGGGGGCGGTGGGAACTGTTTTTT. Translation gives CASNPDRGRWELFF.